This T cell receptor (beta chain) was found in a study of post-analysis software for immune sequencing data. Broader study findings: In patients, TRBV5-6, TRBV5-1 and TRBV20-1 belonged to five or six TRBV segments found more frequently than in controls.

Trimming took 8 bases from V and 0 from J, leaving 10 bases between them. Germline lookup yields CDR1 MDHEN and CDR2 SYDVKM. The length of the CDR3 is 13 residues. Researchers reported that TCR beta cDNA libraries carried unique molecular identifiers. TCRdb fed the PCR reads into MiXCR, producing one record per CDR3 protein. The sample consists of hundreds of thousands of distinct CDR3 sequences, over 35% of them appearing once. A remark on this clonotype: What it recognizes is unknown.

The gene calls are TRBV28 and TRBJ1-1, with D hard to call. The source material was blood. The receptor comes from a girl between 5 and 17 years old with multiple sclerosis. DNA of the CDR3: TGTGCCAGCGTCGGGTCGCTGAACACTGAAGCTTTCTTT. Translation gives CASVGSLNTEAFF.